The subject of this entry is one TCR beta chain. The specificity of this receptor is unknown. No per-base quality is available; no much larger clone lies one base away. The protocol used for the library was RT-PCR. The data were produced on an Illumina HiSeq 2500. The public reads were reanalyzed by TCRdb: fastp trimming at Q25, MiXCR alignment, in-frame beta chains only. Every entry covers one CDR3 protein and lists the most common genes and DNA from its rows. A total of approximately 500,000 distinct CDR3 sequences appear in this sample, approximately 15% of them only once. The ten top clones hold approximately 12% of the sample. These data belong to a study of response to subunit inactivated influenza vaccine (dated by TCRdb to between 2018 and 2020). With respect to the entire study: To follow how T cells responded to a trivalent subunit inactivated influenza vaccine, the researchers relied on deep quantitative profiling of the T cell receptor repertoire.

Study-wide conclusions, independent of this receptor: The authors proposed that each seasonal influenza vaccination may bring in only a limited number of new T cells.

The TCR comes from a middle-aged man who received an inactivated influenza vaccine. Donor details come from another sample of the same person, matched by shared clones. Sequences were derived from PBMCs from blood, sampled about 11 days after vaccination.

The nucleotide sequence reads as follows: TGTGCCAGCAGACCGGGACAGATGAACACCGGGGAGCTGTTTTTT. This is translated as CASRPGQMNTGELFF. The chain is made from TRBV12-3 or TRBV12-4 and TRBJ2-2, with TRBD1 identical over 7 junction bases. V is cut back by 6 bases and J by 1 base, with 5 bases in the junction unmatched. Measured from the cysteine to the phenylalanine, the CDR3 is 15 residues long. Only CDR3 DNA is held: 45 bases, read in frame from base 1.